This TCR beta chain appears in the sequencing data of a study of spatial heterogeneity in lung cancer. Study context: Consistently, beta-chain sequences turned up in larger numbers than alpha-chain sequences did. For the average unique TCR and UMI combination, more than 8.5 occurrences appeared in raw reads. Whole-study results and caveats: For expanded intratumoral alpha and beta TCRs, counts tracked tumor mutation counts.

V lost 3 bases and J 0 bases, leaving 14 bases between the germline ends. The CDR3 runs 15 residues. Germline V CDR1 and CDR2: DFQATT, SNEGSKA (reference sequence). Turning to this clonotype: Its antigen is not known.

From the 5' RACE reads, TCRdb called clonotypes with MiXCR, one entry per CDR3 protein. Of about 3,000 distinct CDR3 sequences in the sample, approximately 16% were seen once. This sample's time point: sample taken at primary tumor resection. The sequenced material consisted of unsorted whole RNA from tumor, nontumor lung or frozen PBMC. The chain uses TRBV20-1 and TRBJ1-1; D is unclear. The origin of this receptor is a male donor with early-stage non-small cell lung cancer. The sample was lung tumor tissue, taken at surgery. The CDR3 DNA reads TGCAGTGCTAGCGCGGGCGGCAGGATGAACACTGAAGCTTTCTTT. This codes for CSASAGGRMNTEAFF.